This T cell receptor (beta chain) was documented in a study of blood T cell repertoires in COVID-19. For the study at large: Sample material is recorded as cDNA or gDNA derived from T cells, B-cell-depleted T cells, or PBMCs.

Libraries were prepared by immunoSEQ multiplex PCR; TCRdb keeps only in-frame clonotypes and omits some of them. The sample shows approximately 190,000 clones, roughly four fifths of them seen only once. This clone is a singleton in its sample. The CDR3 totals 13 residues. Trimming took off 1 base at V and 7 bases at J, with 8 bases between the two ends. Germline CDR1 and CDR2: SGHTA and FQGNSA. This chain connects TRBV7-2 to TRBJ2-1; D ambiguous. The source is a woman aged 40 to 50 with acute or convalescent COVID-19. What was sequenced was peripheral blood. CDR3 sequence: CASSLGVSNEQFF. DNA of the CDR3: TGTGCCAGCAGCTTAGGTGTCTCGAATGAGCAGTTCTTC.